Listed below are T cell receptor beta chains from one sample, sequenced in a study of T cells in Graves' hyperthyroidism and ophthalmopathy. TCRdb reanalysed the multiplex PCR reads using MiXCR and keeps one entry per CDR3 protein. The sample records around 600,000 distinct CDR3 sequences, 13% to 15% being singletons. Sequenced input: blood. The receptors were sampled from a woman between 18 and 29 years old with Graves' ophthalmopathy. Each CDR3 is given with its conserved first and last residue. D genes are given only for firm matches. Clone size is stated in some rows and not others, as once, few, many or a class when expanded.

d_call	j_call	clone_size	v_call	cdr3_nt	cdr3_aa
TRBD2	TRBJ2-5	few	TRBV9	TGTGCCAGCAGCGTCCAAGCTAGCGGGAGGGGGGAGACCCAGTACTTC	CASSVQASGRGETQYF
TRBD1	TRBJ2-6	many	TRBV11-2	TGTGCCAGCAGCATTGTCCCGGGACAGAGCTCTGGGGCCAACGTCCTGACTTTC	CASSIVPGQSSGANVLTF
.	TRBJ2-5	many	TRBV5-1	TGTGCCAGCAGTCCCAGCGGACGACAAGAGACCCAGTACTTC	CASSPSGRQETQYF
.	TRBJ1-2	many	TRBV28	TGTGCCAGCAGTTTGGATGGGGGTTCCTATGGCTACACCTTC	CASSLDGGSYGYTF
.	TRBJ2-2	many	TRBV28	TGTGCCAGCAGTCGGACCGGGATGGGGCGGGGCGGCCCGTCTCCCGGGGAGCTGTTTTTT	CASSRTGMGRGGPSPGELFF
.	TRBJ2-1	many	TRBV7-3	TGTGCCAGCAGCTGGGACTCCCCGACGAGCTCCTACAATGAGCAGTTCTTC	CASSWDSPTSSYNEQFF
TRBD2	TRBJ2-3	many	TRBV27	TGTGCCAGCAGGCAATCTAGCGGGGGCACAGATACGCAGTATTTT	CASRQSSGGTDTQYF
.	TRBJ1-6	few	TRBV6-5	TGTGCCAGCAGTTACGAGGATAGGGGTAATTCACCCCTCCACTTT	CASSYEDRGNSPLHF
.	TRBJ2-7	many	TRBV6-2/TRBV6-3	TGTGCCAGCAGTTTCCCCCGTCTGGAGGGAATCTCTCCCTACGAGCAGTACTTC	CASSFPRLEGISPYEQYF
TRBD1	TRBJ1-5	many	TRBV12-3/TRBV12-4	TGTGCCAGCAGTTTCGGGACAGGGGTTCAGCCCCAGCATTTT	CASSFGTGVQPQHF
TRBD1	TRBJ2-5	few	TRBV10-3	TGTGCCATCTCTGGGACAGGGATCGAGACCCAGTACTTC	CAISGTGIETQYF
.	TRBJ1-1	many	TRBV4-3	TGCGCCAGCAGCCAAACGGGCGGGGCATGGGACACTGAAGCTTTCTTT	CASSQTGGAWDTEAFF
TRBD2	TRBJ2-2	many	TRBV10-3	TGTGCCATCAGTGAGTCGGGGCTAGCGGTAAAGAACACCGGGGAGCTGTTTTTT	CAISESGLAVKNTGELFF
TRBD1	TRBJ1-1	few	TRBV7-9	TGTGCCAGCAGCTTAGGTGCAGGGGGTGAAGCTTTCTTT	CASSLGAGGEAFF
.	TRBJ2-2	many	TRBV7-8	TGTGCCAGCAGCTTCTTCAGGGGAGGAGGCGGGGAGCTGTTTTTT	CASSFFRGGGGELFF
TRBD1	TRBJ1-4	many	TRBV20-1	TGCAGTGCTAGAGGGTTCCTCGGGACAGGGGTCTATGAAAAACTGTTTTTT	CSARGFLGTGVYEKLFF
.	TRBJ1-3	few	TRBV11-3	TGTGCCAGCAGCTTAGCGGATATTCTCTCTGGAAACACCATATATTTT	CASSLADILSGNTIYF
.	TRBJ2-7	few	TRBV5-5	TGTGCCAGCAGCCTAGGACATCACGAGCAGTACTTC	CASSLGHHEQYF
.	TRBJ2-7	many	TRBV7-3	TGTGCCAGCAGCGCGGAGGTGGGGAACGAGCAGTACTTC	CASSAEVGNEQYF
TRBD1	TRBJ1-1	many	TRBV6-1	TGTGCCAGCAGTGAAAGGCAGGGGGGCCTACATATGAACACTGAAGCTTTCTTT	CASSERQGGLHMNTEAFF
.	TRBJ2-2	.	TRBV6-1	TGTGCCAGCAGTGCCCGAAATGTCGACGCGAACACCGGGGAGCTGTTTTTT	CASSARNVDANTGELFF
TRBD2	TRBJ2-5	many	TRBV29-1	TGTAGCGGGAGGGGACAAGAGACCCAGTACTTC	CSGRGQETQYF
.	TRBJ2-1	many	TRBV12-3/TRBV12-4	TGTGCCAGCACCACCTCCGCGTCAGAGCAGTTCTTC	CASTTSASEQFF
.	TRBJ2-7	many	TRBV7-9	TGTGCCAGCAGCTTAGTTTGGGACGACGAGCAGTACTTC	CASSLVWDDEQYF
.	TRBJ1-5	.	TRBV20-1	TGCAGTGCTCACCTCGACCAGGGCAGCAATCAGCCCCAGCATTTT	CSAHLDQGSNQPQHF
TRBD1	TRBJ2-1	many	TRBV4-1	TGCGCCAGCAGCAAATACGGGACAGCCTACAATGAGCAGTTCTTC	CASSKYGTAYNEQFF
.	TRBJ2-1	few	TRBV5-8	TGTGCCAGCAGCTTCCCCAGAGGGTCAAGCTCCTACAATGAGCAGTTCTTC	CASSFPRGSSSYNEQFF
TRBD1	TRBJ1-2	many	TRBV20-1	TGCAGTGCTAAAGGGGGACAGGGAGGCTATGGCTACACCTTC	CSAKGGQGGYGYTF
TRBD1	TRBJ1-1	few	TRBV5-1	TGCGCCAGCAGCCCCGGGACAGGGTACGGAGCTTTCTTT	CASSPGTGYGAFF
.	TRBJ1-5	.	TRBV6-7	TGTGCCATCTGGACCCACAATCAGCCCCAGCATTTT	CAIWTHNQPQHF
TRBD2	TRBJ2-7	.	TRBV14	TGTGCCAGCGGCCCCCAGAGGGCTAGCGGGAGTTCCTACGAGCAGTACTTC	CASGPQRASGSSYEQYF
.	TRBJ1-1	.	TRBV6-1	TGTGCCAGCAGTCCCGAAACACCGGAAGCTTTCTTT	CASSPETPEAFF
.	TRBJ2-3	few	TRBV6-2/TRBV6-3	TGTGCCAGCAGTTTTCGGGACGGAGACACAGATACGCAGTATTTT	CASSFRDGDTDTQYF
.	TRBJ1-1	many	TRBV27	TGTGCCAGCAGTTTAGGAGCTCAGGACACTGAAGCTTTCTTT	CASSLGAQDTEAFF
.	TRBJ2-2	many	TRBV7-3	TGTGCCAGCAGCCCACAGGGTTCGAACACCGGGGAGCTGTTTTTT	CASSPQGSNTGELFF
.	TRBJ2-7	.	TRBV19	TGTGCCAGTAGTATTCCTAGCCAAAGGCCCTACGAGCAGTACTTC	CASSIPSQRPYEQYF
.	TRBJ2-1	few	TRBV6-2/TRBV6-3	TGTGCCAGCAGTTACGTTGAGGATCGGGAGCAGTTCTTC	CASSYVEDREQFF
TRBD1	TRBJ1-3	many	TRBV7-3	TGTGCCAGCAGCCGAGACAGGGCCAACACCATATATTTT	CASSRDRANTIYF
.	TRBJ2-1	many	TRBV12-3/TRBV12-4	TGTGCCAGCAGTTTTTCGTTAGGGGCCAATGAGCAGTTCTTC	CASSFSLGANEQFF
TRBD2	TRBJ2-7	.	TRBV9	TGTGCCAGCAGCCTCACGAGCGGGGATACCTACGAGCAGTACTTC	CASSLTSGDTYEQYF
.	TRBJ2-2	many	TRBV11-2	TGTGCCAGCAGCTCATTCAGTTTGGGACGCCTCGGCGGGGAGCTGTTTTTT	CASSSFSLGRLGGELFF
TRBD2	TRBJ2-1	.	TRBV11-2	TGTGCCAGCAGCTTAGAGGTGGGACTAGCGGGAGGGCCAGGGTACAATGAGCAGTTCTTC	CASSLEVGLAGGPGYNEQFF